The rows below give T cell receptor beta chains drawn from one sample of a study of blood T cells in healthy people across ages. TCRdb called the 5' RACE reads again in MiXCR, with one record for every CDR3 protein. The repertoire includes roughly 900,000 distinct CDR3 sequences, roughly 48% of them detected once, and 13% sits in the top ten. Sequencing was done on a sample of blood. The receptor source for this set is a man under 40 in good health. The CDR3 runs from the conserved cysteine through the conserved F or W. Each record gives: clone size, J gene, V gene, D gene, CDR3 protein, CDR3 DNA. The D gene is left open where the match is weak. Size is stated for part of the rows, as once, few or many counts, or as a class when the clone is expanded.

- | TRBJ1-2 | TRBV3-1 | - | CASSPGRGPSYGYTF | TGTGCCAGCAGCCCTGGACGGGGCCCTAGCTATGGCTACACCTTC
- | TRBJ1-6 | TRBV6-5 | - | CASSYTGVNSPLHF | TGTGCCAGCAGTTACACCGGGGTGAATTCACCCCTCCACTTT
- | TRBJ1-1 | TRBV5-1 | - | CASSVGSENTEAFF | TGCGCCAGCAGCGTAGGGTCGGAGAACACTGAAGCTTTCTTT
- | TRBJ2-5 | TRBV20-1 | TRBD2 | CSARAATASGPSGQETQYF | TGCAGTGCTAGAGCGGCGACGGCTAGTGGCCCTAGCGGCCAAGAGACCCAGTACTTC
- | TRBJ2-7 | TRBV20-1 | TRBD2 | CSATNSGGLYNEQYF | TGCAGTGCCACCAATAGCGGGGGACTCTACAATGAGCAGTACTTC
- | TRBJ2-5 | TRBV5-4 | - | CASSSNRGGETQYF | TGTGCCAGCAGCAGTAACAGGGGAGGAGAGACCCAGTACTTC
few | TRBJ2-3 | TRBV9 | - | CASRQDSGVPSQYF | TGTGCCAGCAGGCAAGATTCGGGGGTACCTTCGCAGTATTTT
once | TRBJ2-7 | TRBV27 | - | CASQGFPSYEQYF | TGTGCCAGCCAGGGCTTCCCCTCCTACGAGCAGTACTTC
few | TRBJ1-2 | TRBV18 | - | CASSAGSNYGYTF | TGTGCCAGCTCAGCTGGGTCTAACTATGGCTACACCTTC
- | TRBJ2-5 | TRBV29-1 | TRBD2 | CSVEDRAGGDHNEQYF | TGCAGCGTTGAAGATCGAGCGGGGGGCGACCACAATGAGCAGTACTTC
- | TRBJ2-1 | TRBV20-1 | TRBD2 | CSARDLALAGSGEQFF | TGCAGTGCTAGAGATCTTGCACTAGCGGGGAGCGGGGAGCAGTTCTTC
- | TRBJ2-7 | TRBV6-2/TRBV6-3 | - | CARGTNYEQYF | TGTGCCAGGGGGACGAACTACGAGCAGTACTTC
few | TRBJ2-7 | TRBV5-1 | - | CASAGTGVEQYF | TGCGCCAGCGCTGGGACCGGGGTCGAGCAGTACTTC